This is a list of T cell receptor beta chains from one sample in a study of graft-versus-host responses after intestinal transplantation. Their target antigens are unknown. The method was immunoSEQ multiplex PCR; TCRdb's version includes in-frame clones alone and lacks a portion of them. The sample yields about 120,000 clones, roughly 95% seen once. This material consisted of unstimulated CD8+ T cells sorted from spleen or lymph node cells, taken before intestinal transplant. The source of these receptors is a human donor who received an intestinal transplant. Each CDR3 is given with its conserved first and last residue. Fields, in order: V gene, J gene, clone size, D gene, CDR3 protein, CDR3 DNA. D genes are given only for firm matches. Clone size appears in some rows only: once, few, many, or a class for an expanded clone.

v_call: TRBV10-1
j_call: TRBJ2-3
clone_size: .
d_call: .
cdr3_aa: CASSDGGSTDTQYF
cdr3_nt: TGCGCCAGCAGTGATGGCGGGAGCACAGATACGCAGTATTTT

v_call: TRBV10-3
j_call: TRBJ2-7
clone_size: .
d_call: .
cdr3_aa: CAISESTYYEQYF
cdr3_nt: TGTGCCATCAGTGAGTCGACTTACTACGAGCAGTACTTC

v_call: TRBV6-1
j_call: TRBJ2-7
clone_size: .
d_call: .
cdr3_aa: CASSDWDRTYEQYF
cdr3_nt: TGTGCCAGCAGTGACTGGGACCGAACCTACGAGCAGTACTTC

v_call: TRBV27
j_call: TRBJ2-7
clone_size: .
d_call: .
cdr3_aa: CASSGGYEQYF
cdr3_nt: TGTGCCAGCAGCGGCGGATACGAGCAGTACTTC

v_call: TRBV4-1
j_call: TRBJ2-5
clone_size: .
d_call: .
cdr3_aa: CASSEIVGAETQYF
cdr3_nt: TGCGCCAGCAGCGAGATTGTGGGAGCGGAGACCCAGTACTTC

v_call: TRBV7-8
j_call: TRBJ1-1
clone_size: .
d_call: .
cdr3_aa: CASSRLGGNTEAFF
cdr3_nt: TGTGCCAGCAGCCGGTTAGGGGGGAACACTGAAGCTTTCTTT

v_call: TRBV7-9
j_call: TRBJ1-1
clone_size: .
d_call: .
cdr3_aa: CASSSWTENTEAFF
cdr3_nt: TGTGCCAGCAGCTCTTGGACGGAGAACACTGAAGCTTTCTTT

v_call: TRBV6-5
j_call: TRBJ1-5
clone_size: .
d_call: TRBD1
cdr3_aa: CASSEGQDNQPQHF
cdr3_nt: TGTGCCAGCAGCGAGGGACAGGACAATCAGCCCCAGCATTTT

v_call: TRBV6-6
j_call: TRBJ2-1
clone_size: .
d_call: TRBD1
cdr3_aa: CASSSQGAEQFF
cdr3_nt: TGTGCCAGCAGTTCCCAGGGGGCTGAGCAGTTCTTC

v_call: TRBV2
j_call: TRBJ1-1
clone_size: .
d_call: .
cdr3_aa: CASRVREAFF
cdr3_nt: TGTGCCAGCAGGGTCCGAGAAGCTTTCTTT

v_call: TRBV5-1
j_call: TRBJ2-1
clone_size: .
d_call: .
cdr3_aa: CASTSYPYYEQFF
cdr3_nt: TGCGCCAGCACGTCTTACCCTTACTATGAGCAGTTCTTC

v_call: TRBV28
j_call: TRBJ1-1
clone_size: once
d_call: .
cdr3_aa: CASSFTGNTEASF
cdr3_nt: TGTGCCAGCAGTTTTACCGGGAACACTGAAGCTTCCTTT

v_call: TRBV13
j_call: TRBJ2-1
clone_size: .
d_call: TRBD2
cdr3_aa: CASSSPDSGSYNEQFF
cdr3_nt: TGTGCCAGCAGCTCCCCAGACAGCGGGAGCTACAATGAGCAGTTCTTC

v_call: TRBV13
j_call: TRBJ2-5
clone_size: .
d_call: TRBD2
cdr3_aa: CASGTSGTKETQYF
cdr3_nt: TGTGCCAGTGGGACTAGCGGTACTAAAGAGACCCAGTACTTC

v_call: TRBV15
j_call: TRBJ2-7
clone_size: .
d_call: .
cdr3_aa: CATSSPIGGARSSYEQYF
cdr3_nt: TGTGCCACCAGCAGCCCCATCGGAGGGGCGAGAAGCTCCTACGAGCAGTACTTC

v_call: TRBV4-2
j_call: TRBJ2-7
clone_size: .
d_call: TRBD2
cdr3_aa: CASSQDRGRVDEQYF
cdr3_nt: TGTGCCAGCAGCCAGGACCGCGGGAGAGTCGACGAGCAGTACTTC

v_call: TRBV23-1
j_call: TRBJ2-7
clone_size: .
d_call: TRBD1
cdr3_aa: CASSHRTGRLEQYF
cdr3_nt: TGCGCCAGCAGTCATAGGACAGGCCGTCTCGAGCAGTACTTC

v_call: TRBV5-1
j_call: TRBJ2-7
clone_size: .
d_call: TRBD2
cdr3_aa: CASSSRDRLAGAHYEQYF
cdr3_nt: TGCGCCAGCAGCTCAAGGGACCGACTAGCGGGAGCTCACTACGAGCAGTACTTC

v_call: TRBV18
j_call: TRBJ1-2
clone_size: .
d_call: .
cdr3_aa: CASSLNSGYTF
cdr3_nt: TGTGCCAGCTCACTGAACAGCGGCTACACCTTC

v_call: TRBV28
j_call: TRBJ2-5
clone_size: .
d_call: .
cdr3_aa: CATGTVREEETQYF
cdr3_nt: TGTGCCACCGGAACCGTGAGGGAAGAAGAGACCCAGTACTTC

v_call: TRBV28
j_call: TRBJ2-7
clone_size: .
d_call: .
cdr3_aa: CASSLFSNSYEQYF
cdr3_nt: TGTGCCAGCAGTTTATTTTCCAACTCCTACGAGCAGTACTTC

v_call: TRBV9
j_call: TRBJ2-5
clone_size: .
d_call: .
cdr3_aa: CASSVYGDQETQYF
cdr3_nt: TGTGCCAGCAGCGTATATGGGGATCAAGAGACCCAGTACTTC

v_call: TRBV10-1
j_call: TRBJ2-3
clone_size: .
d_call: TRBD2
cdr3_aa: CASSVLAGGTDTQYF
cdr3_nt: TGCGCCAGCAGTGTGTTAGCGGGAGGGACAGATACGCAGTATTTT

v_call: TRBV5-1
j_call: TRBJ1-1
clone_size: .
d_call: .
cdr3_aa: CASSLNGEGSTEAFF
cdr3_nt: TGCGCCAGCAGCTTGAACGGGGAGGGGAGCACTGAAGCTTTCTTT

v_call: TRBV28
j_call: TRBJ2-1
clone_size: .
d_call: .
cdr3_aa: CASSLGGSFHITYNEQFF
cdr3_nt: TGTGCCAGCAGTTTAGGAGGGAGTTTTCATATAACCTACAATGAGCAGTTCTTC

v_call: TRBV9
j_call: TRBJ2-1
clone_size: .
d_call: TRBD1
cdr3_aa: CASSAGQILYNEQFF
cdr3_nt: TGTGCCAGCAGCGCGGGACAGATACTATACAATGAGCAGTTCTTC

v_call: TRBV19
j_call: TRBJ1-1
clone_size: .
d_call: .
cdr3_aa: CASHGGTGAFF
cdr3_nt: TGTGCCAGCCACGGGGGGACGGGAGCTTTCTTT

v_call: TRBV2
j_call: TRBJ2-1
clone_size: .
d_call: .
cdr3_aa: CASSDRAERINEQFF
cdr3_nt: TGTGCCAGCAGTGACCGGGCGGAGAGGATCAATGAGCAGTTCTTC

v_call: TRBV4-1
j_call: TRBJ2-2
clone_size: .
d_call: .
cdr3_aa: CASSQDTGELFF
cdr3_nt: TGCGCCAGCAGCCAAGACACCGGGGAGCTGTTTTTT

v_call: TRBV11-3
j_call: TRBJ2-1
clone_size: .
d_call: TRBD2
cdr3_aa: CASSFGTSVIPYNEQFF
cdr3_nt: TGTGCCAGCAGCTTTGGGACTAGCGTAATCCCCTACAATGAGCAGTTCTTC

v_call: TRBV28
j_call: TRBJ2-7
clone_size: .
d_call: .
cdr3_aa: CASSFGRIPYEQYF
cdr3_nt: TGTGCCAGCAGTTTCGGAAGGATTCCCTACGAGCAGTACTTC

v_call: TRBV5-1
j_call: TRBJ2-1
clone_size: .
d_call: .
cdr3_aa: CASSLEYGNEQFF
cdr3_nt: TGCGCCAGCAGCTTGGAATACGGCAATGAGCAGTTCTTC

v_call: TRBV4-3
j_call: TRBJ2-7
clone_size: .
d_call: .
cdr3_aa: CASSPGPGGRYEQYF
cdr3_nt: TGCGCCAGCAGCCCCGGTCCCGGCGGTCGCTACGAGCAGTACTTC

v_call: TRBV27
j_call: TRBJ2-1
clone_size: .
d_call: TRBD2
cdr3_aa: CASSSLAGVAYNEQFF
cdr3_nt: TGTGCCAGCAGTTCTTTAGCGGGGGTGGCCTACAATGAGCAGTTCTTC

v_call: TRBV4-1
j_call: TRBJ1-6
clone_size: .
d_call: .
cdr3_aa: CASSQHTNSPLHF
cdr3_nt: TGCGCCAGCAGCCAACACACTAATTCACCCCTCCACTTT

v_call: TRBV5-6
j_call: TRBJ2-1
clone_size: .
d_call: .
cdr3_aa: CASRPPTSWGSYNEQFF
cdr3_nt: TGTGCCAGCAGACCCCCTACGAGTTGGGGTTCCTACAATGAGCAGTTCTTC

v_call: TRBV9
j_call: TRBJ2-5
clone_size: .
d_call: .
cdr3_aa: CASSVASDLTPQETQYF
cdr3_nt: TGTGCCAGCAGCGTAGCCTCAGATCTAACGCCCCAGGAGACCCAGTACTTC

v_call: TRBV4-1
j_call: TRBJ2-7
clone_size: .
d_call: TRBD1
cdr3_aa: CASSQVPDRAREQYF
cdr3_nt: TGCGCCAGCAGCCAAGTGCCGGACAGGGCGAGAGAGCAGTACTTC

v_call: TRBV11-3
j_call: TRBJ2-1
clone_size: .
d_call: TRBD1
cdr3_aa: CASRGIGTEKFF
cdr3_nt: TGTGCCAGCAGGGGAATTGGGACAGAGAAGTTCTTC

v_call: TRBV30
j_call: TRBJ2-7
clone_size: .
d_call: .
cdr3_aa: CAWSLAADRPSYEQYF
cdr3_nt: TGTGCCTGGAGTCTGGCTGCGGACCGCCCCTCCTACGAGCAGTACTTC

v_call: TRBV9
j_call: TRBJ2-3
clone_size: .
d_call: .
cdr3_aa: CASSVRSTDTQYF
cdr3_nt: TGTGCCAGCAGCGTGAGGAGCACAGATACGCAGTATTTT

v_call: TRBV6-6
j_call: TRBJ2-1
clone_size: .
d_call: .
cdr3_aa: CASSYQAVAPYNEQFF
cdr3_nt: TGTGCCAGCAGTTACCAGGCGGTAGCACCCTACAATGAGCAGTTCTTC

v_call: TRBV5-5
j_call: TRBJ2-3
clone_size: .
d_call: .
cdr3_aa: CASSTGPTTDTQYF
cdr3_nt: TGTGCCAGCAGCACCGGGCCAACCACAGATACGCAGTATTTT

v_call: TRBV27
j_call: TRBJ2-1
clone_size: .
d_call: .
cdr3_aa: CASTQMGGFYNEQFF
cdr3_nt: TGTGCCAGCACTCAAATGGGGGGATTCTACAATGAGCAGTTCTTC

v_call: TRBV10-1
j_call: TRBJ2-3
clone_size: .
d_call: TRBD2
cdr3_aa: CASSESSGRATDTQYF
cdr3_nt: TGCGCCAGCAGTGAAAGTAGCGGGAGGGCGACAGATACGCAGTATTTT

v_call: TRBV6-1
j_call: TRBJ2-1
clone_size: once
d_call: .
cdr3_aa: CASSVRSYNEQFF
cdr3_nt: TGTGCCAGCAGTGTGCGGTCCTACAATGAGCAGTTCTTC

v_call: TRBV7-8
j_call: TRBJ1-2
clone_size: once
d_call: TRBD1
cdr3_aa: CASSLGAGGAGYGYTF
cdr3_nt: TGTGCCAGCAGCCTCGGGGCAGGGGGCGCCGGCTATGGCTACACCTTC

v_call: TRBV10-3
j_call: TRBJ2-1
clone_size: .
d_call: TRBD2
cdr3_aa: CAIRSKIAGIDEQFF
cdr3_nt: TGTGCCATTAGAAGTAAGATAGCGGGAATCGATGAGCAGTTCTTC

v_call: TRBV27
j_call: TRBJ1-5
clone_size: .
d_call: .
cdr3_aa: CASSLGVRNQPQHF
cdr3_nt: TGTGCCAGCAGTTTAGGGGTACGCAATCAGCCCCAGCATTTT

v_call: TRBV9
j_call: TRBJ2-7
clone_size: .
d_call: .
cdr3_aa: CASSPPHSYEQYF
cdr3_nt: TGTGCCAGCAGCCCCCCCCACTCCTACGAGCAGTACTTC

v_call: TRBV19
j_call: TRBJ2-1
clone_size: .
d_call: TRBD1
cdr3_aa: CASSIDPRGFYNEQFF
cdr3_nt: TGTGCCAGTAGTATAGACCCCAGGGGGTTCTACAATGAGCAGTTCTTC

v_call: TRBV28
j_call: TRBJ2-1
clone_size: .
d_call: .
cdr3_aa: CASRAPGLQLNEQFF
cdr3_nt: TGTGCCAGCAGAGCTCCGGGACTCCAGCTCAATGAGCAGTTCTTC

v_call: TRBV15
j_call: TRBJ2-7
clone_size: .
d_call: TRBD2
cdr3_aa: CATSRVAGGVDEQYF
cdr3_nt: TGTGCCACCAGCAGAGTGGCGGGAGGGGTCGACGAGCAGTACTTC

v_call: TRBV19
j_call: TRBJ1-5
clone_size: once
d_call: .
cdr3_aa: CASSIDSGNGAQHF
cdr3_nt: TGTGCCAGTAGTATAGATTCGGGCAATGGGGCCCAGCATTTT

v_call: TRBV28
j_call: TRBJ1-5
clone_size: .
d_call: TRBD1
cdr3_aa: CASSLFYRGESNQPQHF
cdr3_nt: TGTGCCAGCAGTTTATTCTACAGGGGGGAAAGCAATCAGCCCCAGCATTTT